This T cell receptor (beta chain) was profiled in a study of blood T cell repertoires in COVID-19. Using immunoSEQ multiplex PCR, the repertoire was profiled, and TCRdb retains in-frame clones only, with some absent. The sample holds 400,000 to 450,000 clones, roughly 88% seen once. On this clone itself: At the DNA level, this CDR3 is encoded by other sequences in the same sample as well.

The TCR comes from a woman in her twenties or thirties with active or convalescent COVID-19. Sample: peripheral blood.

The CDR3 sequence is CASSLSGQGYGYTF. The CDR3 region has the DNA TGTGCCAGCAGTTTATCGGGGCAGGGATATGGCTACACCTTC. V usage is TRBV27 and J usage is TRBJ1-2, with D possibly TRBD1 on 5 matching bases. This CDR3 contains 14 residues. Looked up from germline, CDR1 is MNHEY and CDR2 is SMNVEV (reference sequence). V was shortened by 0 bases and J by 5 bases, with 10 bases between the two germline ends.